Below, 13 T cell receptor beta chains from the same sample are listed, as sequenced in a study of blood T cells in healthy people across ages. The authors ran a second PCR of about 6 to 12 cycles using a sample-barcoded 5' primer and a J-beta primer mix. TCRdb recomputed calls from the 5' RACE reads with MiXCR, one row per CDR3 protein. Of over 600,000 distinct CDR3 sequences in the sample, roughly three fifths are singletons; the top ten hold approximately 24%. The sequencing input was blood. The receptor source for this set is a man between 35 and 55 years old in good health.

The J gene is TRBJ2-3, the V gene TRBV5-5; D is uncertain. With 0 bases removed from V and 0 bases from J, the gap between germline ends came to 2 bases. The CDR3 is made up of 13 amino acids. Germline-derived CDR1 and CDR2 are SGHKS and YYEKEE (reference sequence). CDR3 nucleotides: TGTGCCAGCAGCTTGGAAAGCACAGATACGCAGTATTTT. Protein product: CASSLESTDTQYF. The entire variable domain, with the rest obtained from reference TRBV5-5 and TRBJ2-3, is as follows: DAGVTQSPTHLIKTRGQQVTLRCSPISGHKSVSWYQQVLGQGPQFIFQYYEKEERGRGNFPDRFSARQFPNYSSELNVNALLLGDSALYLCASSLESTDTQYFGPGTRLTVL.

This chain connects TRBV5-1 to TRBJ2-1; D assignment may be TRBD1 or TRBD2 (5 bases each). V dropped 0 bases and J dropped 7 bases, with 14 bases sitting between them. This CDR3 spans 15 amino acids. Germline loops: CDR1 SGHRS, CDR2 YFSETQ. CDR3 DNA sequence: TGCGCCAGCAGCTTGGTGAGGGGCCCCCAGAATGAGCAGTTCTTC. Its translation is CASSLVRGPQNEQFF.

The gene calls are TRBV20-1 and TRBJ1-2; 9 nucleotides line up with TRBD1. From germline, CDR1 is DFQATT and CDR2 SNEGSKA (reference sequence). The CDR3 has 16 amino acids. Trimming cost V 1 base and J 8 bases; bases outside gene matches: 14. The CDR3, as DNA: TGCAGTGCTAGAGCTGAACCGGGACAGGGACTCGGCGGCTACACCTTC. Protein product: CSARAEPGQGLGGYTF.

This sequence joins TRBV7-2 and TRBJ2-1, with a possible D match to TRBD2 (6 bases). Trimming stripped 1 base from V and 15 bases from J, with 13 bases between. The germline CDR1 and CDR2 sequences are SGHTA and FQGNSA. The CDR3 totals 12 residues. CDR3 bases: TGTGCCAGCAGCTTAGTGTCGGGGGTGTGGTTCTTC. Translating it yields CASSLVSGVWFF.

As regards this clonotype: Its ends do not fully match the called genes, so a read error is possible. This sequence joins TRBV14 and TRBJ1-1, with D hard to call. The CDR3 spans 12 residues. CDR1 and CDR2 from the germline V gene are SGHDN and FVKESK. The CDR3 DNA reads as TGTGCCAGCAGCCCCCTGAACCCTGAAGCTTTCTTT. Amino acids: CASSPLNPEAFF.

The J gene is TRBJ2-1, the V gene TRBV12-3 or TRBV12-4, with no clear D. V gave up 2 bases and J gave up 2 bases, with 10 bases separating them. This CDR3 comprises 15 residues. The DNA of the CDR3 is TGTGCCAGCAGTTTAAGGAGTAGCACCTACAATGAGCAGTTCTTC. This codes for CASSLRSSTYNEQFF.

A few counts support this clonotype. The V gene is TRBV20-1, the J gene TRBJ2-1; D gene uncertain. Deletions cut 6 bases from V and 5 bases from J, with 14 bases between. The length of the CDR3 is 13 residues. Germline V gene data show CDR1 as DFQATT and CDR2 as SNEGSKA (reference sequence). CDR3 in DNA: TGCAGTGCCAGGTTTGTGGCAGACAATGAGCAGTTCTTC. It encodes CSARFVADNEQFF.

The V and J genes are TRBV30 and TRBJ1-1; possibly TRBD1 for D (5 bases). The CDR3 loop spans 12 amino acids. Germline CDR1 is GTSNPN and CDR2 is SVGIG (reference sequence). V lost 1 base and J 10 bases, leaving 13 bases between the germline ends. The CDR3 reads CAWSERGIGAFF. CDR3 DNA: TGTGCCTGGAGTGAGAGGGGAATCGGAGCTTTCTTT.

A single count supports this clonotype. J is TRBJ2-3 and V is TRBV5-1, with D possibly called TRBD1 or TRBD2 (5 bases each). Germline V gene lookup returns CDR1 SGHRS and CDR2 YFSETQ. Between the trimmed V and J ends, which lost 3 bases and 3 bases, there was a span of 14 bases. CDR3 length: 15 residues. For the CDR3, the DNA is TGCGCCAGCAGCTCGACGGGGCCCCCAACAGATACGCAGTATTTT. Translating gives CASSSTGPPTDTQYF.

This chain uses TRBV28 with TRBJ2-7, with 10 bases identical to TRBD2. V shed 4 bases and J 3 bases; nucleotides not matched to a gene: 9. The CDR3 loop spans 16 amino acids. Looked up from germline, CDR1 is MDHEN and CDR2 is SYDVKM. CDR3 coding DNA: TGTGCCAGCAGTTCGAATATAGCGGGAGGCCTCTACGAGCAGTACTTC. This sequence encodes CASSSNIAGGLYEQYF.

This clonotype occurred a few times. The chain combines TRBV24-1 with TRBJ2-1, with D unclear. V was cut by 4 bases and J by 1 base, with 13 bases left in between. Germline-derived CDR1 and CDR2 are KGHDR and SFDVKD. CDR3 length: 16 amino acids. CDR3 bases: TGTGCCACCAGTGAAGTGAGGTCAAATTCCTACAATGAGCAGTTCTTC. Its translation: CATSEVRSNSYNEQFF.

The chain joins TRBV20-1 to TRBJ2-7; D gene ambiguous. This CDR3 has 12 residues. Per germline, CDR1 DFQATT and CDR2 SNEGSKA (reference sequence). The ends were cut back, 6 bases at V and 1 base at J, with 10 bases in the middle. This chain's CDR3 is CSAPDESYEQYF. Written as DNA, the CDR3 is TGCAGTGCCCCAGATGAGTCCTACGAGCAGTACTTC.

This chain uses TRBV5-1 with TRBJ2-7; D possibly matches TRBD1 or TRBD2 (5 bases each). The CDR3 loop spans 13 amino acids. Germline CDR1 and CDR2: SGHRS and YFSETQ. Trimming took 5 bases from V and 4 from J, leaving 13 bases between them. The CDR3 region is CASRRDAKYEQYF. In DNA form, the CDR3 reads TGCGCCAGCAGACGGGACGCAAAGTACGAGCAGTACTTC.